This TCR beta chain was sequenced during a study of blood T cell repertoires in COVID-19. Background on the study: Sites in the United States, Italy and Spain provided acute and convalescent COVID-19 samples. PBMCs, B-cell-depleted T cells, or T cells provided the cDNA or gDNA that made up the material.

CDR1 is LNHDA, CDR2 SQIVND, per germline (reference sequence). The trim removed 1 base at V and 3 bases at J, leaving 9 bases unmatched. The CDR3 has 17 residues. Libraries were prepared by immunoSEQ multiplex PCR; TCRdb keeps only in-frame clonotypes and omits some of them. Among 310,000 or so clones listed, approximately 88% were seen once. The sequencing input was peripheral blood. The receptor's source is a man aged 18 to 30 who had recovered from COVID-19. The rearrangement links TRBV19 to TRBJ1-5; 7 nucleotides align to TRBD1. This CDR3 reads CASSIAPGTVVNQPQHF. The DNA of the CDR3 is TGTGCCAGTAGTATAGCCCCCGGGACAGTAGTCAATCAGCCCCAGCATTTT.